This T cell receptor beta chain was profiled in a study of CD8 T cells in Susac syndrome. Healthy donors formed controls matched for age and sex. This clonotype was observed a few times. CDR1 and CDR2 (germline): MNHNS, SASEGT. V was trimmed by 7 bases and J by 3 bases, leaving 6 bases between them. The CDR3 has 11 residues. Random hexamers were used to reverse transcribe about 0.45 to 1 ug of RNA. Coverage of TCR beta CDR3 amplification by immunoSEQ multiplex PCR extended to 54 Vbeta and 13 Jbeta. TCRdb reprocessed the immunoSEQ multiplex PCR reads via MiXCR and lists one record per CDR3 protein. This table has 100,000 to 150,000 distinct CDR3 sequences, 90% to 95% appearing once.

Specimen: CD4+ T cells from PBMCs. This chain connects TRBV6-1 to TRBJ1-1; no reliable D call. The clonotype comes from a human donor in good health. The CDR3 DNA reads TGTGCCAGCACTGGCTACACTGAAGCTTTCTTT. Residues: CASTGYTEAFF.